This T cell receptor (beta chain) originates from a study of blood T cell repertoires in COVID-19. Study context: Specimens from acute and convalescent COVID-19 originated in the United States, Italy and Spain. In each case, the material was cDNA or gDNA derived from T cells, B-cell-depleted T cells, or PBMCs.

In its sample, this clone was seen once. As processed by the authors: The authors estimated nucleated cell counts from reference gene primer amplification. The protocol was immunoSEQ multiplex PCR, while the TCRdb copy is restricted to in-frame clones and leaves out a portion. V and J calls and clone size are those listed in that table; D and trimming were worked out from the DNA. The sample lists approximately 190,000 clones, about 85% occurring once. The CDR3 is 14 residues long. Germline V gene lookup returns CDR1 MNHNY and CDR2 SVGAGI (reference sequence). J gave up 9 bases and V 7 bases, and 11 bases lay outside the gene matches.

The TCR was taken from a man in his 70s with active or convalescent COVID-19. Sequenced sample: peripheral blood. The chain joins TRBV6-6 to TRBJ1-5, with 8 bases fitting TRBD1. The CDR3 DNA sequence: TGTGCCAGCACCGACGGGACAGGAATGGGGCCCCAGCATTTT. Its translation is CASTDGTGMGPQHF.